The clone carrying this TCR beta chain was seen more than once but under ten times. Its antigen is as yet unknown. The CDR3 is made up of 13 amino acids. Germline V gene sequence: CDR1 DFQATT, CDR2 SNEGSKA (reference sequence). Trimming removed 6 bases from V and 6 bases from J; junction bases left unmatched: 8. Cultured CD4+ T cell DNA was sequenced using the Oncomine TCR Beta short-read assay. TCRdb reprocessed the PCR reads with MiXCR, giving one entry per CDR3 protein. This sample has about 16,000 distinct CDR3 sequences, with about 39% found just once. This record comes from a study of vaccination and CD4 T cells after COVID-19. As to treatment: approximately 9-day PBMC culture with coronavirus spike peptide pools or control peptides (ViraFEST assay).

The rearrangement links TRBV20-1 to TRBJ1-2; 9 bases match TRBD1. The clonotype originates from a human donor who had recovered from COVID-19. Sequenced material: CD4+ T cells from blood, cultured in vitro. This chain's CDR3 is CSAYGQGLDGYTF. The CDR3 bases are TGCAGTGCGTACGGACAGGGGCTGGATGGCTACACCTTC.